Shown below are 2 T cell receptor beta chains from a single sample sequenced in a study of cytomegalovirus exposure and HLA in healthy donors. Primers included in the PCR were 60 Vbeta and 13 Jbeta primers. Profiling relied on immunoSEQ multiplex PCR, and the TCRdb table lists in-frame clones only, not all of them. The sample lists over 100,000 clones, over 9% occurring once. Sequencing used PBMCs. The receptor set was obtained from a man in his forties in good health and CMV-seropositive.

This clone turned up a few times. The CDR3 DNA sequence: TGTGCCGGCGTGGGGGGATATGAGCAGTTCTTC. As protein: CAGVGGYEQFF. The chain couples TRBV28 to TRBJ2-1; tentatively, D is TRBD2 (6 bases). CDR1 and CDR2 (germline): MDHEN, SYDVKM. The CDR3 contains 11 residues. The V end lost 11 bases, the J end lost 8 bases, and 13 bases lay between the germline ends.

The genes are TRBV2 and TRBJ2-3; TRBD1 matches at 8 bases. J was trimmed by 2 bases and V by 6 bases; bases with no gene match: 7. This CDR3 is 15 amino acids long. Germline V CDR1 and CDR2: SNHLY, FYNNEI. As DNA, the CDR3 is TGTGCCAGCAGCGAGGACAGGGCTTTCACAGATACGCAGTATTTT. This sequence encodes CASSEDRAFTDTQYF.